This T cell receptor (beta chain) was obtained from a study of shared clonotypes between healthy human individuals. Across the whole study: A donor's plate count was three for CD4 naive and three for CD4 memory; CD8 naive had two and CD8 memory one. The study, taken as a whole, reports: Among a few donors, roughly 5.5% of naive CD4 clonotypes were found in common.

J lost 2 bases, V lost 0 bases, and 4 bases had no gene match. The CDR3 length is 16 residues. Looked up from germline, CDR1 is MNHEY and CDR2 is SVGAGI. This clone was seen many times. Its antigen is not known. The material for each subset, its genomic DNA, was split evenly across several immunoSEQ plates. Authors' data handling: Junction-only sequences without quality scores came from ImmunoSEQ, so filtering differed. The assay was immunoSEQ multiplex PCR, and TCRdb's table has in-frame clones only and misses some. The V and J calls and clone size are taken from that table; D and trimming were inferred from the DNA. The sample holds 110,000 or so clones, more than 65% seen once.

The chain is built from TRBV6-5 and TRBJ2-5; the match to TRBD2 covers 9 bases. Sequenced material: memory CD8+ T cells sorted from blood. Subset reported: CD45RO+ cells pooled with CCR7-negative TemRA cells. The source of this sequence is a woman in her 30s in good health. The CDR3 nucleotides read TGTGCCAGCAGTTACTCACGGCGGGAGGGACAAGAGACCCAGTACTTC. As protein: CASSYSRREGQETQYF.